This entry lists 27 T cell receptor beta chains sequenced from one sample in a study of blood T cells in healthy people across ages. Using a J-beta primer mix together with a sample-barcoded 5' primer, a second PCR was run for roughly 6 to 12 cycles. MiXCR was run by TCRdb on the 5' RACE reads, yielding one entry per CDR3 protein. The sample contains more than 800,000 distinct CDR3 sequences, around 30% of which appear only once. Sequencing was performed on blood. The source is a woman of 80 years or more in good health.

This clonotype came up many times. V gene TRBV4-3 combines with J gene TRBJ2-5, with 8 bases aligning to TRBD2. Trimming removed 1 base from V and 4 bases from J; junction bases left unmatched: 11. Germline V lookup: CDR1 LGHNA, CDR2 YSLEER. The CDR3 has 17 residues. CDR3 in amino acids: CASSQASGGLVTETQYF. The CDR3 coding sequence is TGCGCCAGCAGCCAAGCTAGTGGGGGACTAGTTACAGAGACCCAGTACTTC.

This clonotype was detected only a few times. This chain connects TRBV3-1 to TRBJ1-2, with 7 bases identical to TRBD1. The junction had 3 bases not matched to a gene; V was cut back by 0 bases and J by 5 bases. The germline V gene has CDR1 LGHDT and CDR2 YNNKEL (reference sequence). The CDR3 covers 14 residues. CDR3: CASSQDTGQYGYTF. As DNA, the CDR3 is TGTGCCAGCAGCCAAGATACGGGACAGTATGGCTACACCTTC.

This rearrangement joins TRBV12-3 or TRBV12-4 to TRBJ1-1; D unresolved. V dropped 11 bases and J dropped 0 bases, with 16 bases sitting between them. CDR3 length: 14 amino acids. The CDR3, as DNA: TGTGCCGTTATGAAGGAGGCCTTGAACACTGAAGCTTTCTTT. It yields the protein CAVMKEALNTEAFF.

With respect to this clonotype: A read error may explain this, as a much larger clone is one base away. The CDR3 DNA reads as TGTGACAGCAGCTTAACGGGGCAGCCTAATGAAAAACTGTTTTTT. Its translation is CDSSLTGQPNEKLFF. The rearrangement links TRBV7-2 to TRBJ1-4; tentative D call: TRBD1 (5 bases). The CDR3 runs to 15 residues. Looked up from germline, CDR1 is SGHTA and CDR2 is FQGNSA.

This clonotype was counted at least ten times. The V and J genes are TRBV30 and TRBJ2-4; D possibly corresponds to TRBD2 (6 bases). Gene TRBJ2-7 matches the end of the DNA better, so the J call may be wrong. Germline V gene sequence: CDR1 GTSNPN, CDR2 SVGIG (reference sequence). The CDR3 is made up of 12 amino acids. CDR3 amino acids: CAWSFGGYEQYF. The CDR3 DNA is TGTGCCTGGAGTTTCGGAGGGTACGAGCAGTACTTC.

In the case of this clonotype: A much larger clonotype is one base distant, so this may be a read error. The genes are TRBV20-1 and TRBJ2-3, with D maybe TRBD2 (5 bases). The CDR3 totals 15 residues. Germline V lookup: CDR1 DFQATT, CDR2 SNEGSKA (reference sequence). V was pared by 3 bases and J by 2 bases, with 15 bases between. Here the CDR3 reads CSASRLLHNTDTQYF. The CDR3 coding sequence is TGCAGTGCTAGTAGACTACTTCACAACACAGATACGCAGTATTTT.

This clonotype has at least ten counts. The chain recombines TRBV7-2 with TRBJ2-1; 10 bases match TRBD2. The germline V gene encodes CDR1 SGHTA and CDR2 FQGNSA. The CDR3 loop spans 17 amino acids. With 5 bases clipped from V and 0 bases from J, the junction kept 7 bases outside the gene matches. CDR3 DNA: TGTGCCAGCAGCATGTTTGTAGCGGGGGGCTCCTACAATGAGCAGTTCTTC. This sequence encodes CASSMFVAGGSYNEQFF.

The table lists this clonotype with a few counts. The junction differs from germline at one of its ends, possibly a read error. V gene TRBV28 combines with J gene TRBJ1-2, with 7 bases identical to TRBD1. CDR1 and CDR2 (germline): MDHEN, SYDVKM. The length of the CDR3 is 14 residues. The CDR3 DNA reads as TGTGCCAGCAGGCCCACAGGGGCGGTCAATGGCCACACCTTC. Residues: CASRPTGAVNGHTF.

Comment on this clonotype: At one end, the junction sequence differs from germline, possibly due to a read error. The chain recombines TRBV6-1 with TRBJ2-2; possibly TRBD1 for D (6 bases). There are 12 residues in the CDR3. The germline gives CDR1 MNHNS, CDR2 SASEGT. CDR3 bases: TGTACCAGCAGAAGGGGGACCGGGGAGCTGTTTTTT. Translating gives CTSRRGTGELFF.

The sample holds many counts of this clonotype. The CDR3 protein is CSAKQEFNNYGYTF. DNA for the CDR3: TGCAGTGCTAAACAGGAGTTCAATAACTATGGCTACACCTTC. The chain is built from TRBV20-1 and TRBJ1-2; tentatively, D is TRBD1 (5 bases). Germline lookup yields CDR1 DFQATT and CDR2 SNEGSKA (reference sequence). This CDR3 is built from 14 residues. Trimming took off 4 bases at V and 1 base at J, with 13 bases between the two ends.

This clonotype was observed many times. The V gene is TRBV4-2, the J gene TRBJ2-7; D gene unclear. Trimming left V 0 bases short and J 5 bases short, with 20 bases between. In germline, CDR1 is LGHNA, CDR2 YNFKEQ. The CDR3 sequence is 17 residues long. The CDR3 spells CASSQDLPASIYNEQYF. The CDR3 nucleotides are TGTGCCAGCAGCCAAGATTTGCCAGCGTCCATCTACAACGAGCAGTACTTC.

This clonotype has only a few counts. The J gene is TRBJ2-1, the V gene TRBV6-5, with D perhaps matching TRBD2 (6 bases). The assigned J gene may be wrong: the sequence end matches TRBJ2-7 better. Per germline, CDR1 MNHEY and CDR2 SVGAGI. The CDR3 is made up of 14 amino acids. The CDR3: CASSYPDYYNEQYF. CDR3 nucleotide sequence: TGTGCCAGCAGTTACCCGGACTACTACAATGAGCAGTACTTC.

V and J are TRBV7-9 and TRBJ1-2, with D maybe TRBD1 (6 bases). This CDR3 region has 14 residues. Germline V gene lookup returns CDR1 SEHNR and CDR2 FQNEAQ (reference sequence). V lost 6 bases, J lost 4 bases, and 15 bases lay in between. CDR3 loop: CASRPIQGSYGYTF. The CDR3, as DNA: TGTGCCAGCAGACCGATACAGGGATCCTATGGCTACACCTTC.

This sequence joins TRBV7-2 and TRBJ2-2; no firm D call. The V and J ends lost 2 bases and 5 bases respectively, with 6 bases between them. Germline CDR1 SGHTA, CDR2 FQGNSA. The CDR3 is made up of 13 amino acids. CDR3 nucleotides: TGTGCCAGCAGCTTAAAGTTAACCGGGGAGCTGTTTTTT. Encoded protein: CASSLKLTGELFF.

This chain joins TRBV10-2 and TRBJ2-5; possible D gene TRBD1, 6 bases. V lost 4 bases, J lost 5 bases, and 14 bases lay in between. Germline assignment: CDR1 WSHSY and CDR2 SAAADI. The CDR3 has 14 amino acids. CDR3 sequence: CASSVQGPRETQYF. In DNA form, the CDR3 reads TGCGCCAGCAGTGTTCAGGGGCCGAGGGAGACCCAGTACTTC.

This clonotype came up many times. Written as DNA, the CDR3 is TGTGCCAGCAGCCCAGGGACCTTCTGGAGGACCCAGTACTTC. This sequence encodes CASSPGTFWRTQYF. This chain joins TRBV6-2 or TRBV6-3 and TRBJ2-5; either TRBD1 or TRBD2 may fit D (5 bases each). The germline V gene encodes CDR1 MNHEY and CDR2 SVGEGT. This CDR3 region has 14 residues. The germline V and J ends were trimmed by 6 bases and 7 bases, with 18 bases remaining between them.

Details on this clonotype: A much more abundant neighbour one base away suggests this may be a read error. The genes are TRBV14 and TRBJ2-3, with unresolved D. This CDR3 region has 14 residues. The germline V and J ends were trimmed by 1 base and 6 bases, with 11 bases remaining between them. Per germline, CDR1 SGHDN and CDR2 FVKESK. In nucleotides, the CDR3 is TGTGCCAGCAGCCAAGGCGGCTATTGGGATACGCAGTATTTT. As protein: CASSQGGYWDTQYF.

The CDR3 bases are TGTGCCAGCAGACGTACGGGGAGCCTAGAGAACAATGAGCAGTTCTTC. Its translation: CASRRTGSLENNEQFF. V gene TRBV7-8 combines with J gene TRBJ2-1, with D tentatively TRBD2 (5 bases). Germline-derived CDR1 and CDR2 are SGHVS and FQNEAQ. The CDR3 runs 16 residues. With 6 bases removed from V and 5 bases from J, the gap between germline ends came to 20 bases. Variable domain in full (rest from reference TRBV7-8 and TRBJ2-1): GAGVSQSPRYKVAKRGQDVALRCDPISGHVSLFWYQQALGQGPEFLTYFQNEAQLDKSGLPSDRFFAERPEGSVSTLKIQRTQQEDSAVYLCASRRTGSLENNEQFFGPGTRLTVL.

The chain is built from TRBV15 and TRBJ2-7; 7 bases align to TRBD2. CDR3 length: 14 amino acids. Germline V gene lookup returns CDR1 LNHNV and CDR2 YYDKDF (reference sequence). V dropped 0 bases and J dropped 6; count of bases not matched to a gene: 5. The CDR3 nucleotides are TGTGCCACCAGCAGAGATCGTTCGGGGGGCGAGCAGTACTTC. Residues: CATSRDRSGGEQYF.

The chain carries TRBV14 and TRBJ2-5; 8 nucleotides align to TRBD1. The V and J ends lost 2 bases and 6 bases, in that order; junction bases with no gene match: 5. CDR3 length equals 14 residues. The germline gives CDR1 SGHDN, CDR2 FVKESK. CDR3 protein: CASSQRTGTQTQYF. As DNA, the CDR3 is TGTGCCAGCAGCCAACGGACAGGGACGCAGACCCAGTACTTC.

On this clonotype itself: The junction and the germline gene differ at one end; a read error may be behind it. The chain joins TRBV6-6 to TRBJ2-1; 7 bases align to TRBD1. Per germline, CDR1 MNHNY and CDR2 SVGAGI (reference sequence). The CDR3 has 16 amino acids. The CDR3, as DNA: TGTGCCAGCGGTTACTTCGGCCTAGCAGGGGGCAATGAGCAGTTCTTC. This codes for CASGYFGLAGGNEQFF.

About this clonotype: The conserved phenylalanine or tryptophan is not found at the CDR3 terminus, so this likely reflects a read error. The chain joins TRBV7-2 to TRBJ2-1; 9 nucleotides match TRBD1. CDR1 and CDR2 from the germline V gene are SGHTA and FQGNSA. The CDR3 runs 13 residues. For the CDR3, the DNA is TGTGCCAGCAGCTACGGGACAGGGAATGAACAGTTCTGC. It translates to CASSYGTGNEQFC.

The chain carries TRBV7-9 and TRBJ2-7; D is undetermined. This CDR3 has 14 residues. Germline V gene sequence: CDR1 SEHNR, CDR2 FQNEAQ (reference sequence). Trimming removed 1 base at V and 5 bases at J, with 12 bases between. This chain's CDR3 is CASSLDSGTDEQYF. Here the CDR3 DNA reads TGTGCCAGCAGCTTAGATAGTGGAACTGACGAGCAGTACTTC.

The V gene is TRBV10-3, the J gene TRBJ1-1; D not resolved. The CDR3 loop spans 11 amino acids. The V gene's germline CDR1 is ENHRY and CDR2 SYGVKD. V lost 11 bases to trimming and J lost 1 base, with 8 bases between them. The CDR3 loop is CAAQGNTEAFF. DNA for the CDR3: TGTGCCGCTCAAGGGAACACTGAAGCTTTCTTT.

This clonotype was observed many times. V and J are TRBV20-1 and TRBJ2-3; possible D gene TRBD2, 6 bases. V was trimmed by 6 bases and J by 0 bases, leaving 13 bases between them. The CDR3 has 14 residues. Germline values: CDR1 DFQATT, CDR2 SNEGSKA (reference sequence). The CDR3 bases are TGCAGTGCCCCGACTAGTATTAGCACAGATACGCAGTATTTT. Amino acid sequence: CSAPTSISTDTQYF.

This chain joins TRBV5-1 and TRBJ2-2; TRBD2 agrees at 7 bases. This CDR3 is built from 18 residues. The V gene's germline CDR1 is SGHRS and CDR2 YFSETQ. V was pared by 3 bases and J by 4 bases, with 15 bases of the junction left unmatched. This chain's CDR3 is CASSWEGLGQSPTGELFF. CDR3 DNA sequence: TGCGCCAGCAGCTGGGAGGGGTTGGGGCAGTCTCCCACCGGGGAGCTGTTTTTT.

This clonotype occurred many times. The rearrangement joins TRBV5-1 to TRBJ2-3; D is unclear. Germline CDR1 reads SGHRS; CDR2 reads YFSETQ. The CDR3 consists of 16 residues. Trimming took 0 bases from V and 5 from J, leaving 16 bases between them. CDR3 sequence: CASSLGNSHAGDTQYF. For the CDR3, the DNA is TGCGCCAGCAGCTTGGGTAACAGCCATGCAGGAGATACGCAGTATTTT.